The 21 T cell receptor beta chains reported below all come from one sample, sequenced in a study of Graves' ophthalmopathy and Graves' hyperthyroidism. TCR beta CDR3 regions were amplified from RNA transcripts. The first round was an RT-PCR with HTBI primers, and the second round was a multiplex PCR. TCRdb called the multiplex PCR reads again in MiXCR, with one record for every CDR3 protein. The sample consists of some 520,000 distinct CDR3 sequences, over 13% of them appearing once. The sample consisted of blood. The source of these receptors is a woman under 40 with Graves' ophthalmopathy.

The count of this clonotype is one. A much larger clonotype is one base distant, so this may be a read error. The V gene is TRBV6-5, the J gene TRBJ2-7, with D uncertain. CDR3 length: 15 residues. V shed 0 bases and J shed 0 bases, with 9 bases lying between them. From germline, CDR1 is MNHEY and CDR2 SVGAGI. CDR3 sequence: CASSYSDGYSYEQYF. The CDR3 DNA reads as TGTGCCAGCAGTTACTCGGACGGCTACTCCTACGAGCAGTACTTC.

This clonotype came up many times. This rearrangement joins TRBV6-2 or TRBV6-3 to TRBJ2-6, with D perhaps matching TRBD1 (6 bases). Per germline, CDR1 MNHEY and CDR2 SVGEGT. The CDR3 loop spans 18 amino acids. V lost 0 bases to trimming and J lost 3 bases, with 15 bases between them. CDR3 sequence reads: CASSYSVYRDYGANVLTF. In DNA, the CDR3 is TGTGCCAGCAGTTACTCGGTATACAGGGATTATGGGGCCAACGTCCTGACTTTC.

The table lists this clonotype with a few counts. The V call is TRBV30, the J call TRBJ2-2; D unresolved. This CDR3 is built from 12 residues. The germline V and J ends were trimmed by 3 bases and 3 bases, with 5 bases remaining between them. Germline V CDR1 and CDR2: GTSNPN, SVGIG (reference sequence). CDR3 sequence reads: CAWRLHTGELFF. CDR3 nucleotides: TGTGCCTGGAGATTACACACCGGGGAGCTGTTTTTT.

The chain links TRBV6-1 to TRBJ1-2; possible D gene TRBD1, 6 bases. The V gene's germline CDR1 is MNHNS and CDR2 SASEGT. V was clipped by 0 bases and J by 10 bases, with 15 bases between them. The CDR3 runs 14 residues. The CDR3 here is CASSEALVGGDYTF. CDR3 DNA sequence: TGTGCCAGCAGTGAAGCGCTAGTAGGGGGAGACTACACCTTC.

This clonotype has a count of ten or more. The rearrangement joins TRBV28 to TRBJ2-7, with D possibly being TRBD1 or TRBD2 (5 bases each). Germline V gene data show CDR1 as MDHEN and CDR2 as SYDVKM. CDR3 length equals 14 residues. Trimming pared 1 base from V and 2 bases from J, leaving 9 bases between. The CDR3 nucleotides read TGTGCCAGCAGTTTATACGGGACGGCCTACGAGCAGTACTTC. Translating gives CASSLYGTAYEQYF.

This chain joins TRBV12-3 or TRBV12-4 and TRBJ2-5, with 11 nucleotides matching TRBD2. The trim removed 6 bases at V and 2 bases at J, leaving 8 bases unmatched. This CDR3 is 16 amino acids long. Here the CDR3 reads CASSHPGTSGQETQYF. The CDR3, as DNA: TGTGCCAGCAGCCACCCAGGGACTAGCGGTCAAGAGACCCAGTACTTC.

This clonotype was observed many times. CDR3 region: CASSLGGSGQPQHF. Written as DNA, the CDR3 is TGTGCCAGCAGTTTAGGGGGGTCTGGTCAGCCCCAGCATTTT. This chain uses TRBV12-3 or TRBV12-4 with TRBJ1-5, with D perhaps TRBD1 (5 bases). The CDR3 covers 14 residues. Trimming left V 1 base short and J 6 bases short, with 10 bases between.

This clonotype was seen ten or more times. The chain has TRBV24-1 and TRBJ1-5, with 11 bases fitting TRBD1. The length of the CDR3 is 19 residues. The germline CDR1 and CDR2 sequences are KGHDR and SFDVKD. With 2 bases clipped from V and 2 bases from J, the junction kept 10 bases outside the gene matches. CDR3 region: CATSDSGTGGLGGNQPQHF. The CDR3 DNA is TGTGCCACCAGTGATTCCGGGACAGGGGGGTTGGGTGGCAATCAGCCCCAGCATTTT.

The chain has TRBV7-2 and TRBJ1-6, with D possibly matching TRBD1 (6 bases). V was pared by 2 bases and J by 10 bases, with 15 bases between. The CDR3 has 15 amino acids. Germline CDR1 and CDR2: SGHTA and FQGNSA. DNA for the CDR3: TGTGCCAGCAGCTTAAGAGGGGGGATCGGGTCACCCCTCCACTTT. Its protein is CASSLRGGIGSPLHF.

Many counts were recorded for this clonotype. The chain is built from TRBV6-5 and TRBJ2-5; perhaps TRBD1 as D (5 bases). CDR3 length equals 13 residues. Trimming left V 0 bases short and J 9 bases short, with 11 bases between. CDR1 is MNHEY and CDR2 is SVGAGI in the germline V gene. The CDR3 region is CASSYSTENAQYF. In DNA, the CDR3 is TGTGCCAGCAGTTACTCGACAGAAAATGCCCAGTACTTC.

The chain has TRBV5-1 and TRBJ2-2; 7 bases map to TRBD2. Germline CDR1 and CDR2: SGHRS and YFSETQ. V trimming: 5 bases; J trimming: 5 bases; junction bases outside the gene matches: 3. The CDR3 length is 13 residues. The CDR3 sequence is CASRISGTGELFF. In DNA form, the CDR3 reads TGCGCCAGCAGAATTAGCGGGACCGGGGAGCTGTTTTTT. The full variable domain, rest sourced from reference TRBV5-1 and TRBJ2-2, is KAGVTQTPRYLIKTRGQQVTLSCSPISGHRSVSWYQQTPGQGLQFLFEYFSETQRNKGNFPGRFSGRQFSNSRSEMNVSTLELGDSALYLCASRISGTGELFFGEGSRLTVL.

This clonotype was counted ten times or more. The chain is built from TRBV15 and TRBJ2-2, with 7 bases lining up with TRBD1. V was clipped by 3 bases and J by 3 bases; unmatched bases: 1. Germline CDR1 reads LNHNV; CDR2 reads YYDKDF (reference sequence). The CDR3 covers 14 residues. The CDR3 bases are TGTGCCACCAGCAGTACAGGGGACACCGGGGAGCTGTTTTTT. Translating it yields CATSSTGDTGELFF.

At least ten counts were recorded for this clonotype. The chain recombines TRBV12-3 or TRBV12-4 with TRBJ2-7; D gene unclear. V was pared by 3 bases and J by 0 bases, with 12 bases between. The CDR3 spans 15 residues. The CDR3 region is CASSLDFGTSYEQYF. Written as DNA, the CDR3 is TGTGCCAGCAGTTTGGATTTCGGAACCTCCTACGAGCAGTACTTC.

This clonotype has ten or more counts. The DNA of the CDR3 is TGCAGTGCTAGATTCGGGACCAAAAAATCCTACGAGCAGTACTTC. Translated, it gives CSARFGTKKSYEQYF. The V and J genes are TRBV20-1 and TRBJ2-7; the D gene could be TRBD1 or TRBD2 (5 bases each). Germline loops: CDR1 DFQATT, CDR2 SNEGSKA (reference sequence). The CDR3 is 15 amino acids. The V end lost 2 bases, the J end lost 1 base, and 15 bases lay between the germline ends.

A few counts support this clonotype. The J gene is TRBJ1-1, the V gene TRBV12-3 or TRBV12-4, with D uncertain. The V end lost 0 bases, the J end lost 2 bases, and 7 bases lay between the germline ends. This CDR3 is built from 14 residues. CDR3 coding DNA: TGTGCCAGCAGTTTAGCCTACTCTAACACTGAAGCTTTCTTT. The encoded protein is CASSLAYSNTEAFF.

As to this clonotype: With a much larger clone just one base away, this may be a read error. Given the absence of the conserved phenylalanine or tryptophan at the CDR3 end, a read error is likely. V and J are TRBV28 and TRBJ2-2; D not resolved. V lost 2 bases to trimming and J lost 6 bases, with 13 bases between them. CDR1 is MDHEN, CDR2 SYDVKM, per germline. This CDR3 contains 15 residues. For the CDR3, the DNA is TGTGCCAGCAGTTTAATAGAGAGGTCTGCCGGGGAGCTGTTTTCT. Amino acids: CASSLIERSAGELFS.

The table lists this clonotype with many counts. The chain employs TRBV27 and TRBJ2-7; TRBD2 aligns across 8 bases. With 5 bases clipped from V and 4 bases from J, the junction kept 10 bases outside the gene matches. From germline, CDR1 is MNHEY and CDR2 SMNVEV (reference sequence). The length of the CDR3 is 15 residues. The CDR3 reads CASSPASTSVYEQYF. The CDR3 bases are TGTGCCAGCAGTCCAGCCTCGACTAGCGTATACGAGCAGTACTTC.

This clonotype was seen ten or more times. The V and J genes are TRBV13 and TRBJ2-5; 9 nucleotides match TRBD1. The CDR3 has 15 residues. Germline assignment: CDR1 PRHDT and CDR2 FYEKMQ (reference sequence). Trimming at V came to 4 bases and at J to 3 bases, leaving 6 bases not matched to a gene. The CDR3 sequence: CASSSRQGVEETQYF. The CDR3 DNA reads as TGTGCCAGCAGCTCCCGACAGGGGGTGGAAGAGACCCAGTACTTC.

There are a few counts of this clonotype. The chain employs TRBV13 and TRBJ1-1; unclear D gene. The V end lost 6 bases, the J end lost 4 bases, and 21 bases lay between the germline ends. There are 16 residues in the CDR3. Looked up from germline, CDR1 is PRHDT and CDR2 is FYEKMQ (reference sequence). In DNA, the CDR3 is TGTGCCAGCAGAGAAAGCGACTGGTCCCTTCCCACTGAAGCTTTCTTT. It yields the protein CASRESDWSLPTEAFF.

This clonotype was seen ten or more times. The chain combines TRBV20-1 with TRBJ2-5, with a weak D call TRBD1 (5 bases). This CDR3 spans 16 amino acids. V lost 6 bases and J lost 1, with 21 bases in between. Per the germline V gene, CDR1 is DFQATT and CDR2 is SNEGSKA (reference sequence). The CDR3 sequence: CSALPIWGASQETQYF. The CDR3 nucleotides read TGCAGTGCCCTGCCAATATGGGGCGCCTCCCAAGAGACCCAGTACTTC.

The V and J genes are TRBV11-2 and TRBJ2-5; TRBD1 or TRBD2 may be the D gene (6 bases each). This CDR3 is 14 amino acids long. CDR1 and CDR2 (germline): SGHAT, FQNNGV. Trimming shortened V by 1 base and J by 6 bases, and 12 bases separated the two germline ends. CDR3 region: CASSLAGARKTQYF. CDR3 DNA sequence: TGTGCCAGCAGCTTAGCGGGGGCCAGGAAGACCCAGTACTTC.